This T cell receptor beta chain was sequenced during a study of blood T cell repertoires in COVID-19. As for the study in general: T cells, B-cell-depleted T cells, or PBMCs supplied cDNA or gDNA.

The authors' processing: Researchers report that nucleated cell counts were estimated from reference gene primer amplification. Profiling relied on immunoSEQ multiplex PCR, and the TCRdb table lists in-frame clones only, not all of them. That table gives V, J and clone size, and the DNA gave D and trimming. In the table there are around 81,000 clones, 86% of which are singletons. Germline V gene data show CDR1 as MDHEN and CDR2 as SYDVKM. The V end was cut by 6 bases, the J end by 8 bases, with 13 bases between. This CDR3 has 13 amino acids. The sequencing input was peripheral blood. The TCR was taken from a woman aged 55-69 years with acute or convalescent COVID-19. The rearrangement uses TRBV28 and TRBJ1-4; perhaps TRBD1 as D (6 bases). CDR3 nucleotide sequence: TGTGCCAGCAGGACAGGTTTTTGGGAAAAACTGTTTTTT. Protein product: CASRTGFWEKLFF.